These 5 T cell receptor beta chains share one sample of origin, sequenced in a study of blood T cell repertoires in COVID-19. Clones were sequenced by immunoSEQ multiplex PCR, and TCRdb holds only the in-frame ones, with some missing. Of about 480,000 clones in the sample, 85% to 90% are singletons; the top ten hold 1.5% to 2%. Sequencing was done on a sample of PBMCs or T cells enriched from blood (not recorded which). Receptors were obtained from a woman between 40 and 55 years old who had recovered from COVID-19.

The chain links TRBV27 to TRBJ2-7, with TRBD2 identical over 15 bases. V lost 5 bases and J lost 6; bases outside the gene matches: 5. The CDR3 is 15 residues long. Germline V gene sequence: CDR1 MNHEY, CDR2 SMNVEV (reference sequence). In DNA form, the CDR3 reads TGTGCCAGCAGTCCCCGGACTAGCGGGAGGGGCGAGCAGTACTTC. Translated, it gives CASSPRTSGRGEQYF.

The CDR3 DNA sequence: TGTGCCAGTAGCCGCGGAATCTATGGCTACACCTTC. Protein sequence: CASSRGIYGYTF. This chain uses TRBV19 with TRBJ1-2; unclear D gene. Germline CDR1 reads LNHDA; CDR2 reads SQIVND (reference sequence). The germline V and J ends were trimmed by 6 bases and 4 bases, with 9 bases remaining between them. The CDR3 has 12 residues.

V usage is TRBV3-1 (or the pseudogene TRBV3-2) and J usage is TRBJ2-1; D may be TRBD2 (6 bases). The germline CDR1 and CDR2 sequences are LGHDT and YNNKEL (reference sequence). CDR3 length: 16 amino acids. The V end lost 0 bases, the J end lost 6 bases, and 15 bases lay between the germline ends. The CDR3 is CASSQDGRWGVNEQFF. CDR3 DNA: TGTGCCAGCAGCCAAGATGGGAGGTGGGGGGTCAATGAGCAGTTCTTC.

The V gene is TRBV6-5, the J gene TRBJ2-7; 8 nucleotides align to TRBD2. Germline lookup yields CDR1 MNHEY and CDR2 SVGAGI. With V trimmed by 2 bases and J by 4 bases, 7 bases remained unmatched. The CDR3 spans 15 residues. The CDR3: CASSYGPAGGYEQYF. The CDR3 DNA reads TGTGCCAGCAGTTACGGGCCCGCGGGGGGATACGAGCAGTACTTC.

The rearrangement joins TRBV7-8 to TRBJ2-1; the match to TRBD1 covers 9 bases. The CDR3 is made up of 16 amino acids. Germline V gene sequence: CDR1 SGHVS, CDR2 FQNEAQ. V was pared by 3 bases and J by 7 bases, with 10 bases of the junction left unmatched. In DNA, the CDR3 is TGTGCCAGCAGCTTGTCACTCGGGACAGGGAAGAATGAGCAGTTCTTC. As protein: CASSLSLGTGKNEQFF.